One sample yielded the 23 T cell receptor beta chains listed below, sequenced in a study of blood T cell repertoires in COVID-19 (dated by TCRdb to 2020 to 2021). Library preparation was by the immunoSEQ multiplex PCR assay. In its TCRdb copy, this immuneACCESS table keeps in-frame sequences only and misses some clones. Where compared with another copy, unresolved V genes explain less than half of these, and the others have no known cause. The sample table contains some 450,000 clones; only one count was recorded for around 90% of them. The ten most abundant clones make up roughly 0.84% of the sample. The sequenced sample consisted of peripheral blood. Receptors originate from a man aged 18 to 30 with COVID-19, enrolled during active disease.

This clone appeared once. This rearrangement joins TRBV24-1 to TRBJ2-1; weak D call: TRBD2 (7 bases). The CDR3 has 17 amino acids. Germline V gene sequence: CDR1 KGHDR, CDR2 SFDVKD. Trimming took 0 bases from V and 5 from J, leaving 16 bases between them. The CDR3 sequence: CATSDLGRGAGDNEQFF. The CDR3 coding sequence is TGTGCCACCAGTGATTTGGGGAGGGGGGCAGGGGACAATGAGCAGTTCTTC.

The V gene is TRBV7-9, the J gene TRBJ2-5; D not resolved. The CDR3 is 13 amino acids. Trimming removed 2 bases at V and 4 bases at J, with 8 bases between. Germline V gene data show CDR1 as SEHNR and CDR2 as FQNEAQ (reference sequence). The CDR3 protein is CASSLYTGETQYF. The CDR3 DNA reads as TGTGCCAGCAGCTTATATACTGGAGAGACCCAGTACTTC.

This chain uses TRBV6-2 or TRBV6-3 with TRBJ2-6; TRBD1 agrees at 8 bases. Germline CDR1 MNHEY, CDR2 SVGEGT. V was pared by 2 bases and J by 1 base, with 13 bases of the junction left unmatched. The CDR3 is made up of 20 amino acids. The CDR3 region is CASSYGTGLERSSGANVLTF. CDR3 in DNA: TGTGCCAGCAGTTACGGGACAGGCCTAGAACGGAGTTCTGGGGCCAACGTCCTGACTTTC.

The chain uses TRBV25-1 and TRBJ2-5; tentatively, D is TRBD1 (6 bases). Trimming removed 6 bases from V and 10 bases from J, with 24 bases in between. CDR1 and CDR2 (germline): MGHDK, SYGVNS. This CDR3 is built from 15 residues. Written as DNA, the CDR3 is TGTGCCAGCAGGAAGACCGGGACAAACAAAAGCGGCCAGTACTTC. Translated: CASRKTGTNKSGQYF.

The chain is built from TRBV11-2 and TRBJ2-2; TRBD1 agrees at 7 bases. J was trimmed by 1 base and V by 5 bases; bases with no gene match: 7. This CDR3 has 16 residues. In germline, CDR1 is SGHAT, CDR2 FQNNGV. The CDR3 loop is CASSTRDRGNTGELFF. The CDR3, as DNA: TGTGCCAGCAGCACCCGGGACAGAGGGAACACCGGGGAGCTGTTTTTT. Full variable domain (outside the CDR3, taken from reference TRBV11-2 and TRBJ2-2): EAGVAQSPRYKIIEKRQSVAFWCNPISGHATLYWYQQILGQGPKLLIQFQNNGVVDDSQLPKDRFSAERLKGVDSTLKIQPAKLEDSAVYLCASSTRDRGNTGELFFGEGSRLTVL.

This chain joins TRBV11-2 and TRBJ2-3; tentative D call: TRBD1 (6 bases). This CDR3 is built from 15 residues. The V end lost 5 bases, the J end lost 3 bases, and 15 bases lay between the germline ends. Germline V gene lookup returns CDR1 SGHAT and CDR2 FQNNGV. CDR3 sequence reads: CASSQRGSETDTQYF. The DNA for the CDR3 is TGTGCCAGCAGCCAGAGGGGGAGTGAGACAGATACGCAGTATTTT.

The V gene is TRBV3-1 (or the pseudogene TRBV3-2), the J gene TRBJ2-1, with 8 positions matching TRBD2. This CDR3 has 14 amino acids. J gave up 7 bases and V 4 bases, and 6 bases lay outside the gene matches. Germline values: CDR1 LGHDT, CDR2 YNNKEL (reference sequence). Written as DNA, the CDR3 is TGTGCCAGCAGCCCAGCGGGAGTGGGGAATGAGCAGTTCTTC. Encoded protein: CASSPAGVGNEQFF.

The V and J genes are TRBV10-1 and TRBJ2-2; no clear D gene. The ends were cut back, 5 bases at V and 6 bases at J, with 10 bases in the middle. The germline V gene encodes CDR1 WNHNN and CDR2 SYGVQD (reference sequence). The CDR3 totals 13 residues. In DNA, the CDR3 is TGCGCCAGCAGTTCCAAGAGCTCCGGGGAGCTGTTTTTT. This encodes CASSSKSSGELFF.

The CDR3 nucleotides read TGCGCCAGCAGCTTGGACAGGGGATCTAACTATGGCTACACCTTC. Translating gives CASSLDRGSNYGYTF. V gene TRBV5-1 combines with J gene TRBJ1-2, with 7 bases fitting TRBD1. The CDR3 runs 15 residues. Germline loops: CDR1 SGHRS, CDR2 YFSETQ. V shed 0 bases and J 0 bases; nucleotides not matched to a gene: 2.

The V gene is TRBV6-5, the J gene TRBJ2-3; D is possibly TRBD2 (6 bases). The CDR3 covers 14 residues. The germline V and J ends were trimmed by 5 bases and 7 bases, with 16 bases remaining between them. Germline values: CDR1 MNHEY, CDR2 SVGAGI. In DNA form, the CDR3 reads TGTGCCAGCAGTCTGGGACTTTCCCCCTATACGCAGTATTTT. It codes for CASSLGLSPYTQYF.

V and J are TRBV5-1 and TRBJ2-7, with 7 bases lining up with TRBD2. This CDR3 contains 15 residues. V was clipped by 0 bases and J by 5 bases; unmatched bases: 8. CDR1 SGHRS and CDR2 YFSETQ come from the germline V gene. CDR3 bases: TGCGCCAGCAGCTTGGCATCGCCAGGGAGGGACGAGCAGTACTTC. Translated, it gives CASSLASPGRDEQYF.

The V call is TRBV6-4, the J call TRBJ2-5, with 7 bases aligning to TRBD1. Trimming removed 5 bases from V and 5 bases from J; junction bases left unmatched: 5. Germline V lookup: CDR1 MRHNA, CDR2 SNTAGT. The CDR3 has 13 amino acids. Here the CDR3 reads CASSLTRGETQYF. Written as DNA, the CDR3 is TGTGCCAGCAGTCTAACCAGGGGGGAGACCCAGTACTTC.

The rearrangement links TRBV5-5 to TRBJ2-2, with a tentative D call TRBD2 (6 bases). The CDR3 spans 15 residues. V gave up 1 base and J gave up 1 base, with 8 bases separating them. CDR1 and CDR2 from the germline V gene are SGHKS and YYEKEE (reference sequence). The CDR3 DNA is TGTGCCAGCAGCTTGCGGGGACTGAACACCGGGGAGCTGTTTTTT. Protein product: CASSLRGLNTGELFF. The variable domain in full, with the rest retrieved from reference TRBV5-5 and TRBJ2-2, is DAGVTQSPTHLIKTRGQQVTLRCSPISGHKSVSWYQQVLGQGPQFIFQYYEKEERGRGNFPDRFSARQFPNYSSELNVNALLLGDSALYLCASSLRGLNTGELFFGEGSRLTVL.

The J gene is TRBJ2-5, the V gene TRBV11-2; no firm D call. Per germline, CDR1 SGHAT and CDR2 FQNNGV. The CDR3 length is 18 residues. The V end lost 2 bases, the J end lost 5 bases, and 24 bases lay between the germline ends. DNA for the CDR3: TGTGCCAGCAGCTTATTCTTGTCGAGGAGCTTAGGAGATGAGACCCAGTACTTC. Its translation: CASSLFLSRSLGDETQYF.

The genes are TRBV6-5 and TRBJ2-5; 8 nucleotides agree with TRBD2. Germline loops: CDR1 MNHEY, CDR2 SVGAGI. The trim removed 2 bases at V and 2 bases at J, leaving 1 base unmatched. This CDR3 is 14 amino acids long. CDR3 DNA: TGTGCCAGCAGTTACCGCGGGAGGCAAGAGACCCAGTACTTC. It codes for CASSYRGRQETQYF.

The rearrangement links TRBV15 to TRBJ2-7, with D perhaps TRBD1 (7 bases). Deletions cut 5 bases from V and 3 bases from J, with 20 bases between. Germline CDR1 and CDR2: LNHNV and YYDKDF (reference sequence). This CDR3 has 16 amino acids. CDR3 residues: CATSRNPQGGLYEQYF. DNA for the CDR3: TGTGCCACCAGCCGAAATCCGCAGGGGGGACTCTACGAGCAGTACTTC.

The chain couples TRBV4-2 to TRBJ2-7; 9 bases match TRBD2. CDR1 and CDR2 from the germline V gene are LGHNA and YNFKEQ. Trimming removed 3 bases from V and 0 bases from J; junction bases left unmatched: 3. There are 15 residues in the CDR3. The CDR3, as DNA: TGTGCCAGCAGCCATGGGCGGGGGGGCTCCTACGAGCAGTACTTC. Translating it yields CASSHGRGGSYEQYF.

On this clone: Other nucleotide sequences in the sample specify the same CDR3. The chain joins TRBV19 to TRBJ2-2; D is undetermined. Trimming shortened V by 0 bases and J by 0 bases, and 5 bases separated the two germline ends. Germline V gene lookup returns CDR1 LNHDA and CDR2 SQIVND (reference sequence). The CDR3 is 15 amino acids. The CDR3 is CASSIDLANTGELFF. The CDR3 DNA reads TGTGCCAGTAGTATAGATCTTGCGAACACCGGGGAGCTGTTTTTT.

This chain uses TRBV25-1 with TRBJ2-5; D might be TRBD1 (6 bases). The CDR3 has 15 amino acids. Trimming pared 3 bases from V and 3 bases from J, leaving 14 bases between. Germline CDR1 is MGHDK and CDR2 is SYGVNS. The CDR3 bases are TGTGCCAGCAGTGATTGGGGGCCTGGGGAAGAGACCCAGTACTTC. It translates to CASSDWGPGEETQYF.

The rearrangement joins TRBV5-1 to TRBJ2-2; no reliable D call. CDR1 is SGHRS, CDR2 YFSETQ, per germline. This CDR3 region has 15 residues. V was cut by 4 bases and J by 4 bases, with 14 bases left in between. The DNA for the CDR3 is TGCGCCAGCAGCCAGGCCTGGGTGGGCACCGGGGAGCTGTTTTTT. Protein: CASSQAWVGTGELFF.

This clone was recorded once. The gene calls are TRBV27 and TRBJ2-7, with D possibly TRBD2 on 6 matching bases. In germline, CDR1 is MNHEY, CDR2 SMNVEV (reference sequence). The germline V and J ends were trimmed by 5 bases and 3 bases, with 14 bases remaining between them. The CDR3 loop spans 14 amino acids. The CDR3 sequence: CASSGGSRLYEQYF. The CDR3 region has the DNA TGTGCCAGCAGTGGGGGGAGTCGCCTCTACGAGCAGTACTTC.

V gene TRBV5-4 combines with J gene TRBJ2-5; TRBD2 might be the D (6 bases). V lost 0 bases, J lost 5 bases, and 14 bases lay in between. The CDR3 sequence is 15 residues long. CDR1 and CDR2 from the germline V gene are SGHNT and YYREEE (reference sequence). The CDR3 reads CASSLVGTRGETQYF. The CDR3 DNA reads as TGTGCCAGCAGCTTGGTTGGGACGCGGGGTGAGACCCAGTACTTC.

The V and J genes are TRBV7-3 and TRBJ2-1; 8 nucleotides agree with TRBD2. CDR1 is SGHTA and CDR2 is FQGTGA in the germline V gene. V lost 1 base, J lost 11 bases, and 10 bases stayed unmatched. The CDR3 extends over 15 amino acids. CDR3 sequence (DNA): TGTGCCAGCAGCTTAATTTTGGGCCTAGCGGGCCAGCAGTTCTTC. Its translation is CASSLILGLAGQQFF.